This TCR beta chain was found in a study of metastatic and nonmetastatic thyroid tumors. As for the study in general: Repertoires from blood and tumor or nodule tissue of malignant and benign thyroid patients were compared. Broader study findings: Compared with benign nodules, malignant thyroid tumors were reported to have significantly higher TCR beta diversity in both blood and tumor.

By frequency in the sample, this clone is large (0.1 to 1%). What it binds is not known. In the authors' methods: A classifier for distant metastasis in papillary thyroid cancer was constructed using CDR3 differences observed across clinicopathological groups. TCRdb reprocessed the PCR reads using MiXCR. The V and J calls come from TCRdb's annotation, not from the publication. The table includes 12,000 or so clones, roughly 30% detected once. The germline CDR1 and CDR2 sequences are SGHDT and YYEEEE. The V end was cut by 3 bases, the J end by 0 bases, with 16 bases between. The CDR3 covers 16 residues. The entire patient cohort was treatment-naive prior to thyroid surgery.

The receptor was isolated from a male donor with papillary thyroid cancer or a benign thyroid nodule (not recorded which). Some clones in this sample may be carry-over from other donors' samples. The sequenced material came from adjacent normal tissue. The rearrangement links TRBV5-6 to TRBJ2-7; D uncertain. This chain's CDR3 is CASSSLPDPTSYEQYF. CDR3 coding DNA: TGTGCCAGCAGCTCATTGCCGGACCCGACCTCCTACGAGCAGTACTTC. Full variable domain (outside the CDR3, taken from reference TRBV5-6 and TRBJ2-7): DAGVTQSPTHLIKTRGQQVTLRCSPKSGHDTVSWYQQALGQGPQFIFQYYEEEERQRGNFPDRFSGHQFPNYSSELNVNALLLGDSALYLCASSSLPDPTSYEQYFGPGTRLTVT.